The following is a T cell receptor beta chain sequence with its context. The antigen is undetermined. V dropped 0 bases and J dropped 4 bases, with 11 bases sitting between them. The CDR3 loop spans 14 amino acids. CDR1 and CDR2 from the germline V gene are SGHKS and YYEKEE (reference sequence). This sample is part of a study of T cell repertoires in cytomegalovirus infection. MiXCR, applied by TCRdb to the reads, yields one record per CDR3 protein. The sample shows around 440,000 distinct CDR3 sequences, roughly 12% of them seen only once. Findings and caveats of the study: Identification of carriers of CMV plus the relevant HLA was performed using cumulative public TCR beta family frequency.

The chain recombines TRBV5-5 with TRBJ2-7; D is unresolved. This sequence was found in a human donor in good health (CMV status not recorded). Some clones in this sample may be carry-over from other donors' samples. Source material: PBMCs. The CDR3 DNA reads as TGTGCCAGCAGCTTGGCTGACGCCACTTACGAGCAGTACTTC. Translation gives CASSLADATYEQYF. Based on the CDR3 plus reference TRBV5-5 and TRBJ2-7, the full variable domain is DAGVTQSPTHLIKTRGQQVTLRCSPISGHKSVSWYQQVLGQGPQFIFQYYEKEERGRGNFPDRFSARQFPNYSSELNVNALLLGDSALYLCASSLADATYEQYFGPGTRLTVT.